The 26 T cell receptor beta chains presented below share a single source sample, sequenced in a study. TCRdb reprocessed the 5' RACE reads via MiXCR and lists one record per CDR3 protein. This repertoire shows roughly 44,000 distinct CDR3 sequences, 25% to 35% found once; its top ten account for 3.7%. Material for sequencing was memory CD4+ T cells sorted from a lymph node. The subset denotes: memory CD4+ T cells, CD4+CD45RO+CD25-. These receptor sequences come from a female donor with breast cancer.

This clonotype was seen ten or more times. This chain uses TRBV5-1 with TRBJ1-1; no firm D call. The germline V gene has CDR1 SGHRS and CDR2 YFSETQ. Trimming pared 0 bases from V and 1 base from J, leaving 10 bases between. CDR3 length equals 15 residues. The CDR3 DNA reads TGCGCCAGCAGCTTGGACCGCCCGGGGAACACTGAAGCTTTCTTT. This gives the protein CASSLDRPGNTEAFF.

The chain combines TRBV6-1 with TRBJ1-2; D remains ambiguous. The CDR3 sequence is 15 residues long. The germline V gene encodes CDR1 MNHNS and CDR2 SASEGT. V was clipped by 4 bases and J by 4 bases, with 16 bases between them. The CDR3 loop is CASSGLATPSYGYTF. DNA of the CDR3: TGTGCCAGCAGTGGCCTCGCTACTCCTAGCTATGGCTACACCTTC.

This chain links TRBV9 with TRBJ2-5, with D perhaps assigned TRBD1 or TRBD2 (5 bases each). Trimming took 0 bases from V and 4 from J, leaving 13 bases between them. Per germline, CDR1 SGDLS and CDR2 YYNGEE. The CDR3 consists of 15 residues. CDR3 sequence: CASSVALGDLETQYF. The DNA for the CDR3 is TGTGCCAGCAGCGTAGCACTAGGGGACCTAGAGACCCAGTACTTC.

This clonotype has a handful of counts. This chain uses TRBV28 with TRBJ1-4, with 9 bases identical to TRBD1. The junction had 2 bases not matched to a gene; V was cut back by 7 bases and J by 2 bases. The CDR3 loop spans 14 amino acids. CDR1 is MDHEN, CDR2 SYDVKM, per germline. The CDR3 coding sequence is TGTGCCAGCATAGGACAGGGGACTAATGAAAAACTGTTTTTT. This gives the protein CASIGQGTNEKLFF. The variable domain in full, completed from reference TRBV28 and TRBJ1-4, reads DVKVTQSSRYLVKRTGEKVFLECVQDMDHENMFWYRQDPGLGLRLIYFSYDVKMKEKGDIPEGYSVSREKKERFSLILESASTNQTSMYLCASIGQGTNEKLFFGSGTQLSVL.

J is TRBJ2-7 and V is TRBV4-1; weak D call: TRBD1 (6 bases). The CDR3 totals 15 residues. CDR1 is MGHRA and CDR2 is YSYEKL in the germline V gene. Between the trimmed V and J ends, which lost 4 bases and 5 bases, there was a span of 18 bases. For the CDR3, the DNA is TGCGCCAGCAGCCGTACCGGACAGCCACAGAACGAGCAGTACTTC. Encoded protein: CASSRTGQPQNEQYF.

The chain couples TRBV18 to TRBJ1-1, with 8 bases fitting TRBD1. Germline V gives CDR1 KGHSH, CDR2 LQKENI. The CDR3 loop spans 19 amino acids. Trimming cost V 3 bases and J 0 bases; bases outside gene matches: 15. The CDR3 loop is CASSPAKELQGGMNTEAFF. DNA of the CDR3: TGTGCCAGCTCACCCGCAAAAGAGTTACAGGGGGGAATGAACACTGAAGCTTTCTTT.

This clonotype turned up a few times. V gene TRBV7-9 combines with J gene TRBJ1-5; tentatively, D is TRBD1 (6 bases). Germline V gene sequence: CDR1 SEHNR, CDR2 FQNEAQ (reference sequence). Deletions cut 3 bases from V and 7 bases from J, with 19 bases between. This CDR3 has 16 amino acids. DNA of the CDR3: TGTGCCAGCAGCTTCGCCGACAGGCCAGGGAGCCAGCCCCAGCATTTT. Amino acids: CASSFADRPGSQPQHF.

This clonotype was observed a few times. One end of the junction fails to match germline, which may point to a read error. The gene calls are TRBV28 and TRBJ2-5; D is possibly TRBD1 (5 bases). Germline values: CDR1 MDHEN, CDR2 SYDVKM. The CDR3 sequence is 14 residues long. The DNA for the CDR3 is TGTGCCAGCAGTTTCCCGACAGACCAGGAGACCCAGTACTTC. The encoded protein is CASSFPTDQETQYF.

The V call is TRBV5-5, the J call TRBJ1-6; 8 positions match TRBD1. The junction had 5 bases not matched to a gene; V was cut back by 3 bases and J by 6 bases. The CDR3 is 15 amino acids. CDR1 SGHKS and CDR2 YYEKEE come from the germline V gene (reference sequence). The CDR3 loop is CASSWTGMSNSPLHF. The DNA of the CDR3 is TGTGCCAGCAGCTGGACAGGGATGAGTAATTCACCCCTCCACTTT.

This clonotype has only a few counts. The chain has TRBV4-1 and TRBJ1-2; TRBD1 might be the D (5 bases). The germline CDR1 and CDR2 sequences are MGHRA and YSYEKL. V dropped 1 base and J dropped 5 bases, with 11 bases sitting between them. The CDR3 is 14 amino acids. This CDR3 is CASSQAGERYGYTF. The CDR3 nucleotides read TGCGCCAGCAGCCAAGCGGGGGAAAGATATGGCTACACCTTC.

This sequence joins TRBV5-1 and TRBJ2-1; TRBD2 aligns across 11 bases. CDR3 length: 15 amino acids. Germline values: CDR1 SGHRS, CDR2 YFSETQ. J was trimmed by 5 bases and V by 3 bases; bases with no gene match: 4. CDR3 DNA sequence: TGCGCCAGCAGCTCGGGGACTAGCGGACACAATGAGCAGTTCTTC. Translated: CASSSGTSGHNEQFF. Full variable domain (rest looked up from reference TRBV5-1 and TRBJ2-1): KAGVTQTPRYLIKTRGQQVTLSCSPISGHRSVSWYQQTPGQGLQFLFEYFSETQRNKGNFPGRFSGRQFSNSRSEMNVSTLELGDSALYLCASSSGTSGHNEQFFGPGTRLTVL.

The chain has TRBV7-9 and TRBJ1-1; the D gene is possibly TRBD1 (6 bases). This CDR3 region has 18 residues. Trimming left V 2 bases short and J 2 bases short, with 21 bases between. Germline V gives CDR1 SEHNR, CDR2 FQNEAQ (reference sequence). The CDR3 DNA sequence: TGTGCCAGCAGCTTATCGTTCGTGGGGAGGGGGGGAAACACTGAAGCTTTCTTT. Translating it yields CASSLSFVGRGGNTEAFF.

CDR3 sequence: CASSYSPGGNYGYTF. In DNA, the CDR3 is TGTGCCAGCAGTTACTCTCCAGGGGGTAACTATGGCTACACCTTC. The V gene is TRBV6-5, the J gene TRBJ1-2; 7 bases agree with TRBD1. The trim removed 0 bases at V and 1 base at J, leaving 2 bases unmatched. The CDR3 covers 15 residues. Germline V gene sequence: CDR1 MNHEY, CDR2 SVGAGI.

This sequence joins TRBV18 and TRBJ1-1, with 7 bases identical to TRBD1. Per germline, CDR1 KGHSH and CDR2 LQKENI. The CDR3 contains 15 residues. With V trimmed by 0 bases and J by 3 bases, 4 bases remained unmatched. DNA of the CDR3: TGTGCCAGCTCACCACCGGAGGGGGCGGACACTGAAGCTTTCTTT. Protein sequence: CASSPPEGADTEAFF.

This clonotype has more than one count but fewer than ten. This chain connects TRBV12-3 or TRBV12-4 to TRBJ2-1, with 9 bases fitting TRBD1. V was clipped by 6 bases and J by 8 bases; unmatched bases: 11. CDR3 length equals 15 residues. The CDR3 reads CASSPVRTGDDEQFF. CDR3 in DNA: TGTGCCAGCAGCCCCGTGCGGACAGGGGATGATGAGCAGTTCTTC.

This clonotype was counted a few times. The genes are TRBV7-2 and TRBJ2-5; 7 bases line up with TRBD2. Losses at the gene ends were 7 bases for V and 5 bases for J; bases not matched to a gene: 7. The CDR3 sequence is 13 residues long. From germline, CDR1 is SGHTA and CDR2 FQGNSA. The CDR3 bases are TGTGCCAGCAAACGGGGGGACGAGGAGACCCAGTACTTC. This translates into CASKRGDEETQYF.

The chain joins TRBV12-3 or TRBV12-4 to TRBJ1-1, with D uncertain. Deletions cut 7 bases from V and 0 bases from J, with 9 bases between. This CDR3 spans 13 amino acids. The CDR3 DNA follows: TGTGCCAGCAAAAACAGTTTGAACACTGAAGCTTTCTTT. Amino acids: CASKNSLNTEAFF.

The rearrangement links TRBV9 to TRBJ2-1; TRBD1 matches at 9 bases. The V gene's germline CDR1 is SGDLS and CDR2 YYNGEE. The ends lost 4 bases at V and 1 base at J; junction bases unmatched: 3. This CDR3 contains 15 residues. The CDR3 loop is CASSPGQGSYNEQFF. The CDR3 DNA reads as TGTGCCAGCAGCCCCGGACAGGGGTCCTACAATGAGCAGTTCTTC.

This clonotype has only a few counts. The genes are TRBV5-1 and TRBJ1-1, with D tentatively TRBD1 (5 bases). With 8 bases removed from V and 0 bases from J, the gap between germline ends came to 11 bases. CDR1 and CDR2 from the germline V gene are SGHRS and YFSETQ. This CDR3 spans 13 amino acids. Here the CDR3 reads CASTRDMNTEAFF. CDR3 in DNA: TGCGCCAGTACCAGGGATATGAACACTGAAGCTTTCTTT.

This clonotype turned up a few times. The chain employs TRBV28 and TRBJ1-5, with 7 bases aligning to TRBD1. Germline CDR1 and CDR2: MDHEN and SYDVKM. After removal of 4 bases from V and 6 bases from J, the junction contained 3 bases not matched to a gene. The CDR3 covers 13 residues. The CDR3 DNA is TGTGCCAGCAGTTCAGGGGGACTTCAGCCCCAGCATTTT. It is translated as CASSSGGLQPQHF.

This clonotype has just a few counts. The chain combines TRBV7-9 with TRBJ1-6, with D maybe TRBD1 (5 bases). V was trimmed by 1 base and J by 7 bases, leaving 11 bases between them. Germline values: CDR1 SEHNR, CDR2 FQNEAQ (reference sequence). The CDR3 is 15 residues long. The CDR3 loop is CASSLEGRQNSPLHF. The CDR3 DNA follows: TGTGCCAGCAGCTTAGAGGGGAGGCAGAATTCACCCCTCCACTTT.

The chain joins TRBV20-1 to TRBJ2-5; the match to TRBD1 covers 8 bases. The CDR3 loop spans 14 amino acids. J was trimmed by 7 bases and V by 1 base; bases with no gene match: 8. The germline CDR1 and CDR2 sequences are DFQATT and SNEGSKA (reference sequence). This chain's CDR3 is CSARAPRGLGTQYF. In nucleotides, the CDR3 is TGCAGTGCTAGAGCCCCCAGGGGGCTAGGGACCCAGTACTTC.

The sample holds many counts of this clonotype. V is TRBV10-3 and J is TRBJ2-5, with D uncertain. Trimming took off 0 bases at V and 1 base at J, with 3 bases between the two ends. Germline loops: CDR1 ENHRY, CDR2 SYGVKD. This CDR3 is built from 13 residues. The chain's CDR3 is CAISESPQETQYF. For the CDR3, the DNA is TGTGCCATCAGTGAGTCGCCCCAAGAGACCCAGTACTTC.

This clonotype was counted between two and nine times. DNA for the CDR3: TGTGCCAGCAGGTCCGGGGTTCTCTATGGCTACACCTTC. It yields the protein CASRSGVLYGYTF. V and J are TRBV6-2 or TRBV6-3 and TRBJ1-2; D ambiguous. Germline lookup yields CDR1 MNHEY and CDR2 SVGEGT. Trimming stripped 6 bases from V and 4 bases from J, with 12 bases between. The CDR3 is 13 residues long.

V is TRBV29-1 and J is TRBJ2-3, with a weak D call TRBD1 (6 bases). V was cut by 5 bases and J by 5 bases, with 14 bases left in between. The CDR3 is 13 amino acids. Per the germline V gene, CDR1 is SQVTM and CDR2 is ANQGSEA. This CDR3 reads CSVRQGLGDTQYF. CDR3 DNA: TGCAGCGTTCGGCAGGGGTTAGGAGATACGCAGTATTTT.

The chain uses TRBV15 and TRBJ2-3; 9 bases agree with TRBD2. This CDR3 has 15 amino acids. Germline trimming cut 2 bases from V and 5 bases from J; bases unmatched to any gene: 5. CDR1 is LNHNV, CDR2 YYDKDF, per germline (reference sequence). This chain's CDR3 is CATSRHGGGGDTQYF. CDR3 sequence (DNA): TGTGCCACCAGCAGACATGGCGGGGGGGGAGATACGCAGTATTTT.